This T cell receptor beta chain was retrieved from a study of molecular identifiers for immune sequencing clone quantification. Whole-study context: Sequencing covered four of five parts into which replicate RNA from about 20,000 or 100,000 naive CD8 cells was split.

This CDR3 is built from 11 residues. Germline values: CDR1 MNHEY, CDR2 SVGEGT. From roughly 21,000 to 960,000 sorted cells, naive CD8 libraries were generated with 10%, 30% or 50% RNA. The authors built bulk TCR libraries by previously described methods with listed TCR primers. From the PCR reads, TCRdb called clonotypes with MiXCR, one entry per CDR3 protein. The profile shows tens of thousands of distinct CDR3 sequences, just over 35% of them singletons. Ten or more counts support this clonotype. Its antigen is as yet unknown. The junction shows a germline mismatch at one end, possibly a read error. Findings and caveats of the study: In CMV-specific effectors, clones above 20 copies held over 99% of molecules; naive, under 1%.

The clonotype originates from a human donor in good health. Some libraries in this study had Jurkat cell RNA spiked in. Sequenced material: naive CD8+ T cells from blood, with Jurkat cell RNA spiked in. Described subset: FACS-sorted CD8+CD4-CCR7+CD45RA+ naive T cells. V usage is TRBV6-2 or TRBV6-3 and J usage is TRBJ2-7; TRBD2 is a possible D gene (5 bases). The CDR3 reads CASSYGSRREF. In DNA form, the CDR3 reads TGTGCCAGCAGTTACGGTTCTAGAAGGGAGTTC.